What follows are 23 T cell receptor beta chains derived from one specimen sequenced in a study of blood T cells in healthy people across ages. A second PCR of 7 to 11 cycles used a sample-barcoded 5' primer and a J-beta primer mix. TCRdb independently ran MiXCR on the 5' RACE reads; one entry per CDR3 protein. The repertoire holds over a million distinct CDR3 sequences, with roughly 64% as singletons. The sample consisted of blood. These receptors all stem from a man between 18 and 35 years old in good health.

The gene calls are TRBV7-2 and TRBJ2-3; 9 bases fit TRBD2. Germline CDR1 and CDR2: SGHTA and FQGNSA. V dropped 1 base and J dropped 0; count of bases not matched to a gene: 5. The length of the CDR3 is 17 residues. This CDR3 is CASSLDRGGESTDTQYF. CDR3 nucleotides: TGTGCCAGCAGCTTAGATCGCGGGGGGGAGAGCACAGATACGCAGTATTTT.

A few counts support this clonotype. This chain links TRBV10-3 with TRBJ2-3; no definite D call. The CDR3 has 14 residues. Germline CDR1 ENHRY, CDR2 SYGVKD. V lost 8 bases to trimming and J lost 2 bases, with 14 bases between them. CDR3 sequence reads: CAIQARISTDTQYF. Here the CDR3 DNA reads TGTGCCATCCAAGCCCGCATCTCCACAGATACGCAGTATTTT.

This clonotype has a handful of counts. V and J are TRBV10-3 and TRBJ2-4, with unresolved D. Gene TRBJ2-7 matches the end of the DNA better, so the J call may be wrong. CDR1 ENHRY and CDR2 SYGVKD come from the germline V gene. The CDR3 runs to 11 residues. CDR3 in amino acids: CAISESTEQYF. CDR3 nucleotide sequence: TGTGCCATCAGTGAGTCAACCGAGCAGTACTTC.

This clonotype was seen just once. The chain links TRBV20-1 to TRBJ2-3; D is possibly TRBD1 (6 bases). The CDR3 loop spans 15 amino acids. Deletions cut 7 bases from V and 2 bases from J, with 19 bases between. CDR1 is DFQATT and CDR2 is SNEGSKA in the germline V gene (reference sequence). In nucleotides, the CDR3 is TGCAGTGGGTCGGACGGGACAAGGTACACAGATACGCAGTATTTT. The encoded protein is CSGSDGTRYTDTQYF.

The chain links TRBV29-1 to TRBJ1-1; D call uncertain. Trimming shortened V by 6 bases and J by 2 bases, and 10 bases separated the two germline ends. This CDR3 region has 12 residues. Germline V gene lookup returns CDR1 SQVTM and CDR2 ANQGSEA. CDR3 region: CSVQRLNTEAFF. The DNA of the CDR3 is TGCAGCGTCCAGAGGCTTAACACTGAAGCTTTCTTT.

The CDR3 loop is CASSYFRGPHYPYGYTF. In nucleotides, the CDR3 is TGTGCCAGCAGTTACTTCAGGGGCCCTCACTACCCCTATGGCTACACCTTC. This chain joins TRBV6-5 and TRBJ1-2, with a weak D call TRBD1 (6 bases). V was shortened by 1 base and J by 4 bases, with 19 bases between the two germline ends. CDR1 and CDR2 (germline): MNHEY, SVGAGI. The CDR3 is 17 amino acids.

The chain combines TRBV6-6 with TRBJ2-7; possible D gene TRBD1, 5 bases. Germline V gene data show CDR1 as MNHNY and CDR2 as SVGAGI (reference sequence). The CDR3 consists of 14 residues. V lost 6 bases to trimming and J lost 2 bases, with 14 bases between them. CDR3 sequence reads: CASSLKTEAYEQYF. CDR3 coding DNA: TGTGCCAGCAGCCTAAAGACAGAAGCCTACGAGCAGTACTTC.

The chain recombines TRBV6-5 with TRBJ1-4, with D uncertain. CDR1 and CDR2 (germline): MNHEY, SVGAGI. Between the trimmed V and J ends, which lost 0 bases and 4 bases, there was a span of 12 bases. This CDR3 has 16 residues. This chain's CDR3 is CASSYSSKSYNEKLFF. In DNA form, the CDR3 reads TGTGCCAGCAGTTACTCGAGCAAAAGTTATAATGAAAAACTGTTTTTT.

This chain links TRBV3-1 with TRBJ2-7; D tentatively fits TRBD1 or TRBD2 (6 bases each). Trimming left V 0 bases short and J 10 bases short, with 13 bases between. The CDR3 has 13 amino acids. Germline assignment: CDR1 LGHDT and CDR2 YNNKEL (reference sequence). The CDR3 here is CASSQDDGGLQYF. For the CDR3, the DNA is TGTGCCAGCAGCCAAGATGACGGGGGCCTTCAGTACTTC.

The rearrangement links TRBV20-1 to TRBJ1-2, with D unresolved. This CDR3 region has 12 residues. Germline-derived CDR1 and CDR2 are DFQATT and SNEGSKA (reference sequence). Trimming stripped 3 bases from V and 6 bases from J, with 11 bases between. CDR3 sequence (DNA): TGCAGTGCTAGCCCGACACGCGATGGCTACACCTTC. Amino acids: CSASPTRDGYTF.

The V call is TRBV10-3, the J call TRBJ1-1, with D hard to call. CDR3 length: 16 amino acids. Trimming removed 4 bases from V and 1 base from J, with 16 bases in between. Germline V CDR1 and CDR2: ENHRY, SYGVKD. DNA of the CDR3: TGTGCCATCAGTGCTATCGATCTCGAGAAGAACACTGAAGCTTTCTTT. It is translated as CAISAIDLEKNTEAFF.

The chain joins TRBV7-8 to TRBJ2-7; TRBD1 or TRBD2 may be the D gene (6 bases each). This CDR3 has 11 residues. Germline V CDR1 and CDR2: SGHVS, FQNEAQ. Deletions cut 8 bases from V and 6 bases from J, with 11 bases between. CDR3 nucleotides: TGTGCCAGCGCTGGAGGGGGCGAGCAGTACTTC. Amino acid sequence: CASAGGGEQYF.

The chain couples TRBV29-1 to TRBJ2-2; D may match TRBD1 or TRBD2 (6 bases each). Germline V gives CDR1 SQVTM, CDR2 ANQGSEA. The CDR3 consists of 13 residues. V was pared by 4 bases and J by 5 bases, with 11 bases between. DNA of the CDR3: TGCAGCGTTGGGATAGGGGGGACCGGGGAGCTGTTTTTT. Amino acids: CSVGIGGTGELFF.

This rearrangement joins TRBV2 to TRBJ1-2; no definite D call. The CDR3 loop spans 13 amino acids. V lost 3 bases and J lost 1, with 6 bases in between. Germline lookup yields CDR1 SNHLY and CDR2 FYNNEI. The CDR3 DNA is TGTGCCAGCAGTGATGGTTATAACTATGGCTACACCTTC. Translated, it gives CASSDGYNYGYTF.

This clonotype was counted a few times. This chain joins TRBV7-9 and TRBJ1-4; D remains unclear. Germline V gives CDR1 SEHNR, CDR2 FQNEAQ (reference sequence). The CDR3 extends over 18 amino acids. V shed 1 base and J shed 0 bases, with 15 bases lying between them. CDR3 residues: CASSLGPGIGATNEKLFF. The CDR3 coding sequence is TGTGCCAGCAGCTTAGGGCCGGGGATAGGCGCAACTAATGAAAAACTGTTTTTT.

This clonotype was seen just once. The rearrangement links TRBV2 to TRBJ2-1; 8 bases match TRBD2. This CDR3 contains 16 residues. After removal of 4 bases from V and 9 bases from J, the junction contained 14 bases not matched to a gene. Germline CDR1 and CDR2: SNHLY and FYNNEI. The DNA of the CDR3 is TGTGCCAGCAGTGTCACCGGGACTAGGAGGCGCAGTGAGCAGTTCTTC. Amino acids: CASSVTGTRRRSEQFF.

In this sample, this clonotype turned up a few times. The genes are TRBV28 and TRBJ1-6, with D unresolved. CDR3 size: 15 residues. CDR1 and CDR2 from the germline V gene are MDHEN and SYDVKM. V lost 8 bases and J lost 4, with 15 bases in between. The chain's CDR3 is CASGLSGFYNSPLHF. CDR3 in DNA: TGTGCCAGCGGACTATCCGGGTTTTATAATTCACCCCTCCACTTT.

The CDR3 coding sequence is TGTGCCAGCAGCGTAGTTGCGGCCGCCGGGGGGACTTTCTTT. It is translated as CASSVVAAAGGTFF. The genes are TRBV9 and TRBJ1-1, with D possibly matching TRBD1 (5 bases). CDR3 length: 14 residues. Germline CDR1 is SGDLS and CDR2 is YYNGEE. The germline V and J ends were trimmed by 0 bases and 12 bases, with 18 bases remaining between them.

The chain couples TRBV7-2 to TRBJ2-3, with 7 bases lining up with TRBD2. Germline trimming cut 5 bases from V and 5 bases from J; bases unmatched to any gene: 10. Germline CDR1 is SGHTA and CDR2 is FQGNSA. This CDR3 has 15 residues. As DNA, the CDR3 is TGTGCCAGCAGCCGTCTCGCGGGAGAAAAAGATACGCAGTATTTT. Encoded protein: CASSRLAGEKDTQYF.

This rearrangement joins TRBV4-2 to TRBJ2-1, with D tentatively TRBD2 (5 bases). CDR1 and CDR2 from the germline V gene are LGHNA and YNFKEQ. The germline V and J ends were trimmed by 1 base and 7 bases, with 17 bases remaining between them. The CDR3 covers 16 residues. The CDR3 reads CASSQGASSSRNEQFF. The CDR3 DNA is TGTGCCAGCAGCCAAGGTGCTAGCTCCTCTAGGAATGAGCAGTTCTTC.

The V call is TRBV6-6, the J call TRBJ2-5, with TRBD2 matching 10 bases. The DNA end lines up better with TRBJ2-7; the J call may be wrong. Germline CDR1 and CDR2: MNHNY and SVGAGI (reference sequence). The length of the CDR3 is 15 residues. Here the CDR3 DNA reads TGTGCCAGCAGTTACCGCCTAGCGGGAGTAAACGAGCAGTACTTC. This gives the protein CASSYRLAGVNEQYF.

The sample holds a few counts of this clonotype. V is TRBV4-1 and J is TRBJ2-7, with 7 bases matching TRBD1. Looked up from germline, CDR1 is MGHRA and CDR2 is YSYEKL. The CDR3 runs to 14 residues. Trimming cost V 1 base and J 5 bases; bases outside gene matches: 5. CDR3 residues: CASSQVQGPNEQYF. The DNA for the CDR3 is TGCGCCAGCAGCCAAGTACAGGGGCCGAACGAGCAGTACTTC.

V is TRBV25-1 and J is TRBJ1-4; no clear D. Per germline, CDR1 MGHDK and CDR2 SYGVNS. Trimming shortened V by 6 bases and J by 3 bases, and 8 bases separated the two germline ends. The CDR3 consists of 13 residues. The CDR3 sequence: CASSRLPNEKLFF. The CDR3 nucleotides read TGTGCCAGCAGCAGACTACCTAATGAAAAACTGTTTTTT.